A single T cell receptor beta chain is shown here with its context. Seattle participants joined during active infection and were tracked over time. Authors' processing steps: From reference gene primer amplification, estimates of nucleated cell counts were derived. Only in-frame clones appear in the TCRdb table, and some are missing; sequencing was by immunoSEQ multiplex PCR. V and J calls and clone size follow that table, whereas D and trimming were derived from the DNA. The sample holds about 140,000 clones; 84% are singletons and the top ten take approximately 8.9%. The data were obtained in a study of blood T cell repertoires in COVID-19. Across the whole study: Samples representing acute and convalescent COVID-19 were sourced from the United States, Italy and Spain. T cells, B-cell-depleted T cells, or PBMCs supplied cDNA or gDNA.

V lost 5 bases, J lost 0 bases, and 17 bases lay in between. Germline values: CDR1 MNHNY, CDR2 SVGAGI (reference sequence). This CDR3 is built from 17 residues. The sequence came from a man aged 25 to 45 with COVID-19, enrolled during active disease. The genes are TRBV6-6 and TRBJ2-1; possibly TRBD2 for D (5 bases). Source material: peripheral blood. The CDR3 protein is CASSPRTADSSYNEQFF. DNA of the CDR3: TGTGCCAGCAGTCCAAGGACTGCTGATAGCTCCTACAATGAGCAGTTCTTC.